This T cell receptor beta chain originates from a study of Ad26.COV2.S vaccination and SARS-CoV-2 variants. Study outcomes and limitations: Higher spike-specific TCR breadth was found in vaccine recipients than in placebo recipients. Non-spike TCR breadth showed similarity between vaccine and placebo recipients. Reported findings describe substantial breadth in spike-specific CD8+ and CD4+ T cell responses following vaccination.

In germline, CDR1 is ENHRY, CDR2 SYGVKD. This CDR3 has 16 amino acids. V was pared by 4 bases and J by 0 bases, with 13 bases between. Treatment of the sample: some 20 received Ad26.COV2.S at low or high dose, single or two shots; 5 received placebo; per-sample allocation not given. The samples date from day 63 after the first vaccine or placebo injection. Data came from immunoSEQ multiplex PCR; TCRdb stores just in-frame clones and leaves some out. The sample yields over 400,000 clones, 92% seen once. This clone is a singleton in its sample. Its antigen is unknown. The rearrangement joins TRBV10-3 to TRBJ1-5, with D perhaps TRBD1 (6 bases). Sequenced material: peripheral blood, taken in a trial of Ad26.COV2.S vaccine versus placebo. The TCR was taken from a person between 18 and 60 years old who received the Ad26.COV2.S COVID-19 vaccine or a placebo. CDR3 bases: TGTGCCATCAGTGCACAACAGGGATTTAGCAATCAGCCCCAGCATTTT. It specifies CAISAQQGFSNQPQHF.